This passage covers 18 T cell receptor beta chains from one sample sequenced in a study of cytomegalovirus exposure and HLA in healthy donors. Produced via immunoSEQ multiplex PCR; TCRdb's table is partial and in-frame only. The data show about 200,000 clones, with approximately 87% seen just once and roughly 5.5% held by the top ten. Material for sequencing was PBMCs. These receptors were collected from a young woman in good health and CMV-seronegative.

V gene TRBV6-5 combines with J gene TRBJ2-2; D is unclear. The CDR3 has 15 amino acids. The V gene's germline CDR1 is MNHEY and CDR2 SVGAGI. V dropped 4 bases and J dropped 3 bases, with 12 bases sitting between them. The CDR3 reads CASSSFRHYTGELFF. CDR3 DNA sequence: TGTGCCAGCAGTTCGTTTAGACACTACACCGGGGAGCTGTTTTTT.

The rearrangement links TRBV27 to TRBJ2-7; 9 bases match TRBD1. CDR1 is MNHEY and CDR2 is SMNVEV in the germline V gene (reference sequence). The CDR3 contains 15 residues. V lost 4 bases to trimming and J lost 1 base; unmatched junction nucleotides: 5. The CDR3 bases are TGTGCCAGCAGTTCCACCGGGACAGGGTCCTACGAGCAGTACTTC. The encoded protein is CASSSTGTGSYEQYF.

V gene TRBV11-1 combines with J gene TRBJ2-7, with 8 positions matching TRBD1. The J segment lost 2 bases and the V segment lost 1 base, leaving 4 bases of the junction unmatched. Germline V gives CDR1 SGHAT, CDR2 FQDESV (reference sequence). This CDR3 region has 15 residues. This CDR3 is CASSLVTDRAYEQYF. In nucleotides, the CDR3 is TGTGCCAGCAGCTTAGTCACGGACAGGGCCTACGAGCAGTACTTC.

The J gene is TRBJ1-3, the V gene TRBV7-6; TRBD1 aligns across 10 bases. The CDR3 length is 15 residues. V lost 4 bases to trimming and J lost 3 bases; unmatched junction nucleotides: 3. Germline V gene data show CDR1 as SGHVS and CDR2 as FNYEAQ. The DNA for the CDR3 is TGTGCCAGCAGCTCGACAGGGGGCTATGGAAACACCATATATTTT. It encodes CASSSTGGYGNTIYF.

The chain is built from TRBV25-1 and TRBJ1-1; D perhaps matches TRBD1 (5 bases). V shed 2 bases and J shed 3 bases, with 10 bases lying between them. The CDR3 is 14 residues long. Germline CDR1 MGHDK, CDR2 SYGVNS. CDR3 residues: CASSEMKGYTEAFF. The CDR3 DNA reads TGTGCCAGCAGTGAAATGAAGGGGTACACTGAAGCTTTCTTT.

This sequence joins TRBV4-1 and TRBJ2-3, with D uncertain. The germline V and J ends were trimmed by 1 base and 6 bases, with 11 bases remaining between them. Germline lookup yields CDR1 MGHRA and CDR2 YSYEKL. This CDR3 is built from 14 residues. CDR3 protein: CASSQVREGDTQYF. The CDR3 DNA is TGCGCCAGCAGCCAAGTACGAGAAGGGGATACGCAGTATTTT.

Many counts were recorded for this clone. The sample has other DNA sequences that encode this CDR3 too. The J gene is TRBJ1-6, the V gene TRBV6-1; D remains ambiguous. Trimming removed 5 bases from V and 2 bases from J, with 7 bases in between. The CDR3 totals 14 residues. Germline CDR1 MNHNS, CDR2 SASEGT. In DNA, the CDR3 is TGTGCCAGCAGTTCCGGGCCCTATAATTCACCCCTCCACTTT. Translation: CASSSGPYNSPLHF.

V is TRBV9 and J is TRBJ2-7; possible D gene TRBD2, 7 bases. Germline loops: CDR1 SGDLS, CDR2 YYNGEE. Trimming shortened V by 0 bases and J by 0 bases, and 10 bases separated the two germline ends. The CDR3 totals 15 residues. The CDR3 coding sequence is TGTGCCAGCAGCGTAGAGGGGGGGGCCTCCTACGAGCAGTACTTC. Its protein product is CASSVEGGASYEQYF.

V gene TRBV6-1 combines with J gene TRBJ2-5; D is unclear. The V end was cut by 3 bases, the J end by 0 bases, with 11 bases between. The CDR3 extends over 15 amino acids. CDR1 is MNHNS and CDR2 is SASEGT in the germline V gene. The CDR3 DNA sequence: TGTGCCAGCAGTGATTGGGGTGGTTACCAAGAGACCCAGTACTTC. Its translation is CASSDWGGYQETQYF.

The V and J genes are TRBV7-8 and TRBJ2-2; no firm D call. V lost 4 bases to trimming and J lost 11 bases, with 14 bases between them. This CDR3 comprises 13 residues. Germline lookup yields CDR1 SGHVS and CDR2 FQNEAQ. DNA for the CDR3: TGTGCCAGCAGCTCCCGTACGGCCCGAGAGCTGTTTTTT. Its protein product is CASSSRTARELFF.

The CDR3 coding sequence is TGTGCCAGCAGCCGACAGGCCCCGAACACTGAAGCTTTCTTT. Translated: CASSRQAPNTEAFF. The V and J genes are TRBV14 and TRBJ1-1, with D perhaps TRBD1 (6 bases). Looked up from germline, CDR1 is SGHDN and CDR2 is FVKESK. CDR3 size: 14 residues. V was trimmed by 4 bases and J by 1 base, leaving 10 bases between them. Based on the CDR3 plus reference TRBV14 and TRBJ1-1, the full variable domain is EAGVTQFPSHSVIEKGQTVTLRCDPISGHDNLYWYRRVMGKEIKFLLHFVKESKQDESGMPNNRFLAERTGGTYSTLKVQPAELEDSGVYFCASSRQAPNTEAFFGQGTRLTVV.

The gene calls are TRBV5-1 and TRBJ1-2, with D perhaps TRBD1 (5 bases). This CDR3 comprises 14 residues. Deletions cut 4 bases from V and 7 bases from J, with 17 bases between. The germline V gene has CDR1 SGHRS and CDR2 YFSETQ. The CDR3 loop is CASSLGPPRGGYTF. The CDR3 region has the DNA TGCGCCAGCAGCCTCGGGCCCCCGAGGGGTGGCTACACCTTC.

The chain links TRBV27 to TRBJ1-4; 10 bases fit TRBD1. This CDR3 region has 14 residues. The junction had 10 bases not matched to a gene; V was cut back by 10 bases and J by 8 bases. CDR1 and CDR2 (germline): MNHEY, SMNVEV (reference sequence). CDR3 in DNA: TGTGCCACCTCCCGACAGGGGGCCGGGGAAAAACTGTTTTTT. Protein product: CATSRQGAGEKLFF. Full variable domain (rest looked up from reference TRBV27 and TRBJ1-4): EAQVTQNPRYLITVTGKKLTVTCSQNMNHEYMSWYRQDPGLGLRQIYYSMNVEVTDKGDVPEGYKVSRKEKRNFPLILESPSPNQTSLYFCATSRQGAGEKLFFGSGTQLSVL.

The genes are TRBV5-1 and TRBJ2-7; TRBD1 is a possible D gene (5 bases). V was cut by 2 bases and J by 6 bases, with 15 bases left in between. The CDR3 sequence is 14 residues long. CDR1 is SGHRS, CDR2 YFSETQ, per germline. The CDR3 region has the DNA TGCGCCAGCAGCTTCCCCAGGGCTGGTGGCGAGCAGTACTTC. Amino acid sequence: CASSFPRAGGEQYF.

The table lists this clone with many counts. The chain has TRBV6-1 and TRBJ1-1; D is unresolved. Germline CDR1 reads MNHNS; CDR2 reads SASEGT. V lost 4 bases to trimming and J lost 1 base, with 7 bases between them. The CDR3 totals 13 residues. In nucleotides, the CDR3 is TGTGCCAGCAGTGCGCGGGAGAACACTGAAGCTTTCTTT. This translates into CASSARENTEAFF.

This clone has more than one count but fewer than ten. The rearrangement uses TRBV5-1 and TRBJ1-2; tentative D call: TRBD1 (6 bases). Trimming stripped 5 bases from V and 2 bases from J, with 10 bases between. Germline V gene data show CDR1 as SGHRS and CDR2 as YFSETQ. This CDR3 is built from 13 residues. The CDR3 protein is CASREGVNYGYTF. The DNA for the CDR3 is TGCGCCAGCAGGGAGGGGGTAAACTATGGCTACACCTTC.

This rearrangement joins TRBV4-1 to TRBJ1-2, with D perhaps TRBD1 (5 bases). Germline CDR1 reads MGHRA; CDR2 reads YSYEKL. The CDR3 has 13 amino acids. V was cut by 5 bases and J by 8 bases, with 15 bases left in between. The CDR3 spells CASSAVGLKGYTF. For the CDR3, the DNA is TGCGCCAGCAGCGCAGTGGGACTTAAGGGCTACACCTTC.

The CDR3 protein is CASRHRDFSSYEQYF. CDR3 coding DNA: TGTGCCAGCCGACACCGGGACTTCAGCTCCTACGAGCAGTACTTC. The V gene is TRBV27, the J gene TRBJ2-7; TRBD2 might be the D (6 bases). This CDR3 spans 15 amino acids. Germline CDR1 reads MNHEY; CDR2 reads SMNVEV (reference sequence). V was trimmed by 8 bases and J by 0 bases, leaving 17 bases between them.